The TCR beta chain described here comes from a study of T cell responses to AZD1222 COVID-19 vaccine. Findings of the study overall: Spike-wide vaccine-associated CD4 TCRs dominated at 160-218 and 743-854.

The CDR3 is 12 amino acids. V was trimmed by 6 bases and J by 4 bases, leaving 9 bases between them. Per germline, CDR1 SNHLY and CDR2 FYNNEI. In its sample, this clone was seen a few times. Antigen specificity is unknown. Produced via immunoSEQ multiplex PCR; TCRdb's table is partial and in-frame only. The profile covers tens of thousands of clones, with 79% appearing a single time and roughly 20% taken by the ten largest. The sequence derives from an adult in good health. The starting material was peripheral blood, obtained on day 0 of MenACWY control vaccination. J is TRBJ1-2 and V is TRBV2, with unresolved D. The CDR3 nucleotides read TGTGCCAGCAGGAGGTTGGTCTATGGCTACACCTTC. It encodes CASRRLVYGYTF.